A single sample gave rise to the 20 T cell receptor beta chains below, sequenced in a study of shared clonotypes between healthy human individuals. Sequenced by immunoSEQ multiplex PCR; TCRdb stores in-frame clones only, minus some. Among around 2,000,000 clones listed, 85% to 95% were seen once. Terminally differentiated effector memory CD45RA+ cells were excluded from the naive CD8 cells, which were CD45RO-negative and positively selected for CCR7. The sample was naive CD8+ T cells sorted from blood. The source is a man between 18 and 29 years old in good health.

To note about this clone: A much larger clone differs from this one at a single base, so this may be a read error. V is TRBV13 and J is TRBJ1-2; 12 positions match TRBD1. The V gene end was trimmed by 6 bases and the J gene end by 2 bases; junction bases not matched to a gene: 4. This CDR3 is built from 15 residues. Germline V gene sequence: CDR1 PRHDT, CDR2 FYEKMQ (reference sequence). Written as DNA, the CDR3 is TGTGCCAGCAGTACCGGGACAGGGGGCAACTATGGCTACACCTTC. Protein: CASSTGTGGNYGYTF.

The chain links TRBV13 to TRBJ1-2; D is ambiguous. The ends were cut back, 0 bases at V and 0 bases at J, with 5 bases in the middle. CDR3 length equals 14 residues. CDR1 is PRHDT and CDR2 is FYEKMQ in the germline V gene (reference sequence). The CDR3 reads CASSLGDPNYGYTF. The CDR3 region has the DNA TGTGCCAGCAGCTTAGGGGACCCTAACTATGGCTACACCTTC.

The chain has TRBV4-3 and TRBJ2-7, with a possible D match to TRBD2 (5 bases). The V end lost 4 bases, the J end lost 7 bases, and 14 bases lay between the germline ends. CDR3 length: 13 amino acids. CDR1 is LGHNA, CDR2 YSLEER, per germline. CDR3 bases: TGCGCCAGCAGCCCAGGACTGGGTCGGGAGCAGTACTTC. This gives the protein CASSPGLGREQYF.

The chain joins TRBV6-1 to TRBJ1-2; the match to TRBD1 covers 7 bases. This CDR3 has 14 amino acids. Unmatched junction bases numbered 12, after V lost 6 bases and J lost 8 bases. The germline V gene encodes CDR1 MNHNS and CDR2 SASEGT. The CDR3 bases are TGTGCCAGCAGGGACCTAACAGGGGATGTCGGCTACACCTTC. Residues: CASRDLTGDVGYTF.

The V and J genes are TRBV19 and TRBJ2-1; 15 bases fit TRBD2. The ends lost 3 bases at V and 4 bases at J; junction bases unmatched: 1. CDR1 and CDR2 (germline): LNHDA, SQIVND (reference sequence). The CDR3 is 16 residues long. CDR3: CASSIGTSGGYNEQFF. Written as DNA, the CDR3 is TGTGCCAGTAGTATTGGGACTAGCGGGGGGTACAATGAGCAGTTCTTC.

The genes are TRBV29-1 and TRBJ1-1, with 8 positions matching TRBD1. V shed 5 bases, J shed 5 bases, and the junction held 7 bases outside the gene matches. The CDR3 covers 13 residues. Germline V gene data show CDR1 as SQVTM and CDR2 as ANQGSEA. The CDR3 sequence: CSVQGQGQTEAFF. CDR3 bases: TGCAGCGTTCAAGGACAGGGACAAACTGAAGCTTTCTTT.

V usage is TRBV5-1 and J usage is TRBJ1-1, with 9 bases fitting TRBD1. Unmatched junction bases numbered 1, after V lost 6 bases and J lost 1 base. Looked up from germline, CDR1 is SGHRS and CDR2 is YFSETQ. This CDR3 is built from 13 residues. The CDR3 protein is CASTDRGNTEAFF. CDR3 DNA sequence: TGCGCCAGCACGGACAGGGGGAACACTGAAGCTTTCTTT.

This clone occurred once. CDR3 sequence (DNA): TGTGCCAGCAGTCCGGGGGGGGTCGGCGAGCAGTACTTC. As protein: CASSPGGVGEQYF. The chain employs TRBV27 and TRBJ2-7; 8 nucleotides agree with TRBD2. The germline CDR1 and CDR2 sequences are MNHEY and SMNVEV (reference sequence). The trim removed 5 bases at V and 6 bases at J, leaving 6 bases unmatched. The CDR3 runs 13 residues.

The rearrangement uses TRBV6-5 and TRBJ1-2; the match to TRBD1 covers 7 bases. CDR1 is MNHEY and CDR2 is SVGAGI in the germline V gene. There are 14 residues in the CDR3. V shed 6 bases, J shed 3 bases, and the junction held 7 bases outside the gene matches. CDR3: CASSPTGLDYGYTF. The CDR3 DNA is TGTGCCAGCAGCCCGACAGGGTTAGACTATGGCTACACCTTC.

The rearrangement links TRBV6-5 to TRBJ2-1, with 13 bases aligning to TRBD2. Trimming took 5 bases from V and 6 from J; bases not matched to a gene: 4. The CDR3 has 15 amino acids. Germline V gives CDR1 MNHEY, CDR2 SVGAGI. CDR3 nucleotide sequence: TGTGCCAGCAGTCTGACTAGCGGGAGGCTCAATGAGCAGTTCTTC. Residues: CASSLTSGRLNEQFF.

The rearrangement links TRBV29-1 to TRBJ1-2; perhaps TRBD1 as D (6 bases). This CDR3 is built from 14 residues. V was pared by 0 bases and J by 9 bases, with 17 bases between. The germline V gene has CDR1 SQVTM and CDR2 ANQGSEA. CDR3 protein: CSVEDLDRALSYTF. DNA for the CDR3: TGCAGCGTTGAAGACCTGGACAGAGCGCTAAGCTACACCTTC.

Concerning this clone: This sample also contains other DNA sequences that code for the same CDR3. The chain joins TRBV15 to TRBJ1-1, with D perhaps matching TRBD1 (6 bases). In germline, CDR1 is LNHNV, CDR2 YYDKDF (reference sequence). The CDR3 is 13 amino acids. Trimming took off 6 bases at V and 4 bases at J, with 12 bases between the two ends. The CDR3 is CATRQGAGTEAFF. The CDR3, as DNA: TGTGCCACCAGACAGGGAGCAGGCACTGAAGCTTTCTTT. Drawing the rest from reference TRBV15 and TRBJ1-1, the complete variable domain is DAMVIQNPRYQVTQFGKPVTLSCSQTLNHNVMYWYQQKSSQAPKLLFHYYDKDFNNEADTPDNFQSRRPNTSFCFLDIRSPGLGDTAMYLCATRQGAGTEAFFGQGTRLTVV.

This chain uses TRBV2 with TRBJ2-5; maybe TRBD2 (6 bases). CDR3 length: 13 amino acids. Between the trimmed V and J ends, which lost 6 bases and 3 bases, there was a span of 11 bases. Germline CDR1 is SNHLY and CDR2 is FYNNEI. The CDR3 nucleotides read TGTGCCAGCAGAAGACTAGTGGAAGAGACCCAGTACTTC. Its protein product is CASRRLVEETQYF.

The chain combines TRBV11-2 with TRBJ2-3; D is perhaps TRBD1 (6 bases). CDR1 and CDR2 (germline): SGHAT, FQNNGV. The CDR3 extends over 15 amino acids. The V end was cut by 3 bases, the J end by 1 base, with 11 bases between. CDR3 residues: CASSFSTGRTDTQYF. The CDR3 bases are TGTGCCAGCAGCTTTTCGACAGGCCGCACAGATACGCAGTATTTT.

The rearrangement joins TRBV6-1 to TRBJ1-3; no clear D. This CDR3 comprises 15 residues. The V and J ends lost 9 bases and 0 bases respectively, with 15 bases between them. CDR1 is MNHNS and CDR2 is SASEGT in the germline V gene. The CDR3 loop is CASHEWANSGNTIYF. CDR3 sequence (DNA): TGTGCCAGTCACGAGTGGGCTAACTCTGGAAACACCATATATTTT.

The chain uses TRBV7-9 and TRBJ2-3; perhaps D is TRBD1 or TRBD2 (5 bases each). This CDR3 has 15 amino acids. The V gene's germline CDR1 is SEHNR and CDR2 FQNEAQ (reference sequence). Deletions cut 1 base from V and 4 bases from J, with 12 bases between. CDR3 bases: TGTGCCAGCAGCTTAGGCTGGGGGATCCCAGATACGCAGTATTTT. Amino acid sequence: CASSLGWGIPDTQYF.

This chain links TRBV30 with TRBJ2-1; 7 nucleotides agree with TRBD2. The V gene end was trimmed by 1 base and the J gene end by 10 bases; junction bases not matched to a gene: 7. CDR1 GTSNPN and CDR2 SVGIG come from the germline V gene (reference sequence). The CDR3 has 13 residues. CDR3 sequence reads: CAWSGEGLPEQFF. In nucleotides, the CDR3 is TGTGCCTGGAGTGGGGAGGGCCTTCCCGAGCAGTTCTTC.

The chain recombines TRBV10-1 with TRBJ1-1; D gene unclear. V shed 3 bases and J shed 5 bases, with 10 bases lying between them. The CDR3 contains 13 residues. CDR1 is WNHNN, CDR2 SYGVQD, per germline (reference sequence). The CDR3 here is CASSDPGWTEAFF. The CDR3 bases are TGCGCCAGCAGTGATCCAGGATGGACTGAAGCTTTCTTT.

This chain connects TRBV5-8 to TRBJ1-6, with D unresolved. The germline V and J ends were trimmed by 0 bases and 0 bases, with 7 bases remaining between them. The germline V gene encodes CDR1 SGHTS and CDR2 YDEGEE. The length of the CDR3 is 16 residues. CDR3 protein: CASSLEFFSYNSPLHF. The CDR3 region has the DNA TGTGCCAGCAGCTTGGAGTTTTTCTCCTATAATTCACCCCTCCACTTT.

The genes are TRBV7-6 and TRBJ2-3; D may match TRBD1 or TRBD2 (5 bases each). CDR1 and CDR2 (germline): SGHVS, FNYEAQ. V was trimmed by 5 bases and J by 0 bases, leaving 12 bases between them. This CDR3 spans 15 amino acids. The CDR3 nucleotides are TGTGCCAGCAGCCGGGACCGATTTAGCACAGATACGCAGTATTTT. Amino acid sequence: CASSRDRFSTDTQYF.